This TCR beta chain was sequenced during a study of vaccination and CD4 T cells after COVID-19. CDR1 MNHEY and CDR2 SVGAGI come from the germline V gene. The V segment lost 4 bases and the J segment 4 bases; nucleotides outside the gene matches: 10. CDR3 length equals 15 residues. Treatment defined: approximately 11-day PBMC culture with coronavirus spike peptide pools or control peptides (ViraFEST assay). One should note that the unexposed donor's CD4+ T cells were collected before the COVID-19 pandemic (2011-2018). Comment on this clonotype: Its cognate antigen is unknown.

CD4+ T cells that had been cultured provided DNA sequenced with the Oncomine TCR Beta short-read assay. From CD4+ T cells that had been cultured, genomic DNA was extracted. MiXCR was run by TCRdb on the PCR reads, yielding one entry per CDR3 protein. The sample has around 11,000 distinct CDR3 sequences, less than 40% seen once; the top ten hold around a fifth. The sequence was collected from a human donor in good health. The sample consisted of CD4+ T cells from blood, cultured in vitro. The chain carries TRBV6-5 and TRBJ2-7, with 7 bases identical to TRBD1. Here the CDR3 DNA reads TGTGCCAGCAGTTTCCGGCAGGGGGTAGGGTACGAGCAGTACTTC. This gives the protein CASSFRQGVGYEQYF.